The following is a TCR beta chain sequence with its context. Its antigen target is currently unknown. No base-level quality is on record; no much larger clone is a single base apart. The CDR3 numbers 16 residues from cysteine through phenylalanine. Just the 48-base CDR3 DNA is kept, in frame starting at base 1. For this chain, trimming is 2 bases at the V end and 2 bases at the J end, and the number of junction bases without a gene match is 4. As encoded in the germline V gene, CDR1 is SGHRS while CDR2 is YFSETQ. Participants in the prospective study were enrolled through a virtual design, were aged roughly 18 to 90 years, and lived in roughly 24 United States geographic areas. To assign participants to cohorts, the prospective study relied on clinical history that participants themselves reported in a screening survey and a study questionnaire. A participant counted as exposed if, within 2 weeks of entering the study, that participant had been in contact with someone who had a PCR-confirmed or clinician-diagnosed COVID-19 case. Each participant in the prospective study had whole blood, serum and a nasopharyngeal or oropharyngeal swab collected by mobile phlebotomists. Prospective study participants could optionally give additional blood draws and questionnaires over an approximately 2-month period. Prospective study blood samples were shipped either frozen or at room temperature before DNA extraction.

TCRbeta CDR3 regions were amplified from genomic DNA by means of the immunoSEQ Assay, a bias-controlled multiplex PCR. The original pipeline was this. Within the assay, amplification of reference gene primers was used to estimate how many nucleated cells each sample contained. To quantify the absolute abundance of each unique TCRbeta CDR3 rearrangement, sequence reads were collapsed and filtered. For each sample, productive Simpson clonality was calculated as the square root of Simpson's diversity index over productive rearrangements. The clones in this table, taken by TCRdb from immuneACCESS, are in-frame only. Not every clone is retained; where verified, under half of the shortfall comes from an unresolved V gene, and the cause of the rest is unknown. The V and J calls and clone size are taken from that table; D and trimming were inferred from the DNA. The sample table contains about 150,000 clones; only one count was recorded for roughly 84% of them. The top ten clonotypes cover over 5% of the sample.

This sample is drawn from a study of blood T cell repertoires in COVID-19 (dated by TCRdb to between 2020 and 2021). As for the study more broadly: Samples from collaborators originated in the United States, Italy and Spain and spanned both the acute and convalescent phases of COVID-19. The material from the prospective study consisted of cDNA or gDNA derived from T cells, B-cell-depleted T cells, or PBMCs. Subjects who had been exposed to COVID-19, were actively infected with it, or had recovered from it provided the deeply sampled blood TCRbeta repertoires that made up the dataset. The repertoires were made available in a free public database intended to serve as a resource for research on the immune response to SARS-CoV-2. The samples were drawn from the first 160 participants of the ongoing ImmuneRACE study and from some 1,300 subjects provided by 6 global collaborators. Sample metadata almost always included a de-identified subject ID, COVID-19 status, age in years and sex. Where HLA class I and class II types were available, the types were taken from metadata supplied by the sample provider, not from assay-based typing. The full study reports these points: The quantity of clinical and demographic metadata differed by source and by participant and was supplied without curation.

Recombination linked TRBV5-1 to TRBJ2-5, with 12 central nucleotides matching TRBD2. Material for sequencing was PBMCs or T cells enriched from blood (not recorded which). The receptor was isolated from a man between 70 and 80 years old who had been exposed to COVID-19. The nucleotide sequence reads TGCGCCAGCAGCTTAGGACTAGCGGGGATTCAAGAGACCCAGTACTTC. Its protein is CASSLGLAGIQETQYF.